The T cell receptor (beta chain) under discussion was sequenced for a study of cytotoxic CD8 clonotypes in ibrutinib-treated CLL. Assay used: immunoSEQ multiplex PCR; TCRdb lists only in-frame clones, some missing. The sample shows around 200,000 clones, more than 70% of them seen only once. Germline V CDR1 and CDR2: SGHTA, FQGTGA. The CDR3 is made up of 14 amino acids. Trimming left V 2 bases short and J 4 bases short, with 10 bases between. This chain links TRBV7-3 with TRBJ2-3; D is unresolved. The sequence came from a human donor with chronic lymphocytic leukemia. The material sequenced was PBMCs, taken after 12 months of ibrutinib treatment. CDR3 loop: CASSLRPGPDTQYF. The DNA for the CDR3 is TGTGCCAGCAGCTTACGGCCGGGCCCAGATACGCAGTATTTT.